The source of this TCR beta chain is a study of T cells in Graves' hyperthyroidism and ophthalmopathy. General study findings and limits: From stable hyperthyroidism, ophthalmopathy was separated by a 13 V-J model. Most thyroid clonotypes expanded above 0.001 were also detected in blood.

RNA transcripts provided the source from which TCR beta CDR3 regions were amplified. TCR CDR3 underwent first-round RT-PCR with the HTBI primer set. MiXCR, applied by TCRdb to the multiplex PCR reads, yields one record per CDR3 protein. In the table there are fewer than 650,000 distinct CDR3 sequences, 14% to 15% of which are singletons. This clonotype was observed at least ten times. Its antigen is currently unknown. An approximately 10 ml volume of fresh peripheral blood provided the PBMCs. V gave up 3 bases and J gave up 3 bases, with 11 bases separating them. This CDR3 has 14 amino acids. The clonotype originates from a middle-aged woman with Graves' ophthalmopathy. The chain employs TRBV12-3 or TRBV12-4 and TRBJ1-1; D might be TRBD1 (5 bases). Sequences were obtained from blood. CDR3 region: CASSLTAQDTEAFF. CDR3 nucleotide sequence: TGTGCCAGCAGTTTGACAGCTCAGGACACTGAAGCTTTCTTT.